This T cell receptor (beta chain) comes out of a study of cytomegalovirus exposure and HLA in healthy donors. The assay was immunoSEQ multiplex PCR, and TCRdb's table has in-frame clones only and misses some. The top ten clones hold 2.9% of a sample with approximately 200,000 clones, around 90% of them seen once. General study findings and limits: Later, an analysis found that TCR clusters from the first cohort tended to co-occur in the approximately 130 validation repertoires.

The CDR3 has 18 residues. CDR1 SGDLS and CDR2 YYNGEE come from the germline V gene. V shed 1 base, J shed 5 bases, and the junction held 17 bases outside the gene matches. About this clone: The antigen remains unidentified.

The sequencing sample was made of PBMCs. This TCR was recovered from a woman aged 18-30 years in good health and CMV-seronegative. The V and J genes are TRBV9 and TRBJ2-5; 7 bases are shared with TRBD2. The CDR3 nucleotides are TGTGCCAGCAGCGTAAACCCTAGCGGAATTAGTCGGCGGGAGACCCAGTACTTC. Translating gives CASSVNPSGISRRETQYF.